The 3 T cell receptor beta chains below come from one sample, sequenced in a study of T cells after yellow fever vaccination. One entry per CDR3 protein, called by TCRdb with MiXCR from the 5' RACE reads. This repertoire shows 450,000 to 550,000 distinct CDR3 sequences, 19% found once; its top ten account for roughly 13%. Here the sequenced sample was PBMCs, taken 15 days after the yellow fever booster vaccination. Every receptor here comes from a man aged 25-45 years who received the YFV17D yellow fever vaccine.

V and J are TRBV10-3 and TRBJ2-7; 10 nucleotides line up with TRBD2. V trimming: 7 bases; J trimming: 0 bases; junction bases outside the gene matches: 12. This CDR3 has 17 residues. Germline values: CDR1 ENHRY, CDR2 SYGVKD. The CDR3 region has the DNA TGTGCCATCACGTCAGGAGCGAGCGGGAGGGCCTCCTACGAGCAGTACTTC. The encoded protein is CAITSGASGRASYEQYF.

This clonotype came up a few times. This sequence joins TRBV5-6 and TRBJ2-6; D may match TRBD1 or TRBD2 (5 bases each). Deletions cut 1 base from V and 0 bases from J, with 11 bases between. The CDR3 extends over 17 amino acids. Germline CDR1 is SGHDT and CDR2 is YYEEEE. The DNA for the CDR3 is TGTGCCAGCAGCTTGTTGGGGGAAAGCTCTGGGGCCAACGTCCTGACTTTC. Protein sequence: CASSLLGESSGANVLTF.

The chain links TRBV7-2 to TRBJ2-7, with a possible D match to TRBD2 (6 bases). The V gene's germline CDR1 is SGHTA and CDR2 FQGNSA. Trimming left V 5 bases short and J 3 bases short, with 20 bases between. CDR3 length: 16 residues. CDR3 sequence (DNA): TGTGCCAGCAGCCCCACCGGTCTACGGGAGAACTACGAGCAGTACTTC. Translated: CASSPTGLRENYEQYF.